This entry is about one TCR beta chain. The antigen is unknown. This sample was included in a study of cytomegalovirus exposure and HLA in healthy donors. Study-wide points: Per a later analysis, HLA-associated TCR beta chains showed more clonal expansion than other, equally common TCR beta chains. Cytomegalovirus association was assigned to some 160 TCR beta chains. A later analysis reportedly found fewer N-insertions in an Asian-associated ancestry cluster than the approximately 730-donor mean.

PCR involved 60 Vbeta and 13 Jbeta primers. As handled by the study authors: In a later analysis, tens of millions of unique TCR beta chains included roughly 11 million shared by two or more donors. The method was immunoSEQ multiplex PCR; TCRdb's version includes in-frame clones alone and lacks a portion of them. From that table come the V and J calls and clone size; the DNA was used to work out D and trimming. The repertoire includes about 170,000 clones, roughly 80% of them detected once, and less than 3% sits in the top ten. The specimen was PBMCs. This clonotype was obtained from a male donor in good health and CMV-seronegative.

In nucleotides, the CDR3 is TGTGCCATCAAGATTAGCGGGAACTTCGTTGAGCAGTTCTTC. This gives the protein CAIKISGNFVEQFF. This chain connects TRBV10-3 to TRBJ2-1, with 8 bases that match TRBD2. The V gene's germline CDR1 is ENHRY and CDR2 SYGVKD. The CDR3 spans 14 residues. Trimming took 7 bases from V and 9 from J; bases not matched to a gene: 11.